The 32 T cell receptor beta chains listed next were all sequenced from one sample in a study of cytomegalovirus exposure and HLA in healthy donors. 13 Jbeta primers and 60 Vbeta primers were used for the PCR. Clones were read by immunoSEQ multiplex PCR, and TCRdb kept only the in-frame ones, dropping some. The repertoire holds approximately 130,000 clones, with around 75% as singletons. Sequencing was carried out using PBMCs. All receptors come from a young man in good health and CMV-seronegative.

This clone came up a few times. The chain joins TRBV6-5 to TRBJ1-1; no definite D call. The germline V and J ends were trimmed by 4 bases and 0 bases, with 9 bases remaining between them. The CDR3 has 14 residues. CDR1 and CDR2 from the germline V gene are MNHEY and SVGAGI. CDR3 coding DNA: TGTGCCAGCAGTTCCGCAGGAATGAACACTGAAGCTTTCTTT. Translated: CASSSAGMNTEAFF.

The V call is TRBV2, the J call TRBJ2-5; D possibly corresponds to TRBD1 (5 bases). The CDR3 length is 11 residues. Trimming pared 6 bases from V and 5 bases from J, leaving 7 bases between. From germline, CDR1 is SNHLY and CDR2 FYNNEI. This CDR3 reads CASRGRETQYF. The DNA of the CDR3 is TGTGCCAGCAGGGGGCGGGAGACCCAGTACTTC.

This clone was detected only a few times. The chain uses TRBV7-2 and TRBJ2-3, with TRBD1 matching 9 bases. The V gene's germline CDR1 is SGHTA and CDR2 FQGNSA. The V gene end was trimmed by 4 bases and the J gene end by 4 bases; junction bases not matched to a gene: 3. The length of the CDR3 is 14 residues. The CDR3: CASSSGQGPDTQYF. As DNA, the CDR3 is TGTGCCAGCAGCTCGGGACAGGGCCCAGATACGCAGTATTTT.

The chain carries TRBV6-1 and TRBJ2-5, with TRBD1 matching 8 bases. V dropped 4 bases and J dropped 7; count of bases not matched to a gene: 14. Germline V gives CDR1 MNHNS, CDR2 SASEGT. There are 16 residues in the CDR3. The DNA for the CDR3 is TGTGCCAGCAGTGTCACGGACAGGGACGGGGCTCGGACCCAGTACTTC. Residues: CASSVTDRDGARTQYF.

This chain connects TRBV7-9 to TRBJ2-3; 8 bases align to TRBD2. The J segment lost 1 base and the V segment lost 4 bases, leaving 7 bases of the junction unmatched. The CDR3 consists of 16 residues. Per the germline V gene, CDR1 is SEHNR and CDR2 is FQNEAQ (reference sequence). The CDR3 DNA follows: TGTGCCAGCAGCTCCAGCGGGGGCGGGGGCACAGATACGCAGTATTTT. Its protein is CASSSSGGGGTDTQYF.

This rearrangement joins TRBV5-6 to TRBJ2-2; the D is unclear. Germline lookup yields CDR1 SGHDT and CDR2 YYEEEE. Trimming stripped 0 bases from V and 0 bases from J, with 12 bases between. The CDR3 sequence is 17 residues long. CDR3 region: CASSLVTSKSNTGELFF. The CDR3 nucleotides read TGTGCCAGCAGCTTGGTGACAAGCAAGTCGAACACCGGGGAGCTGTTTTTT.

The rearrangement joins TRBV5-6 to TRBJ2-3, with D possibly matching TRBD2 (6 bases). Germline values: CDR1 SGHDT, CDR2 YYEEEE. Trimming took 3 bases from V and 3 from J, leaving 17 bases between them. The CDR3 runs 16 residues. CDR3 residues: CASSSLPRTKTDTQYF. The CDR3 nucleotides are TGTGCCAGCAGCTCCCTGCCGAGGACTAAGACAGATACGCAGTATTTT.

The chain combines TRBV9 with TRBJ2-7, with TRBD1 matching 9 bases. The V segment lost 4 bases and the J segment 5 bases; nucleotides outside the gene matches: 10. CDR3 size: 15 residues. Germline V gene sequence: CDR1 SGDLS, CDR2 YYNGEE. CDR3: CASSFLPGQGDEQYF. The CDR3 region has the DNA TGTGCCAGCAGCTTCCTGCCGGGACAGGGTGACGAGCAGTACTTC.

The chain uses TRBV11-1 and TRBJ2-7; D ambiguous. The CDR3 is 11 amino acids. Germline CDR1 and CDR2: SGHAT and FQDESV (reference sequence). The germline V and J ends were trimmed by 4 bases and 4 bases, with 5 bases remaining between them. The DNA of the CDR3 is TGTGCCAGCAGCTCCGGTTACGAGCAGTACTTC. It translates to CASSSGYEQYF.

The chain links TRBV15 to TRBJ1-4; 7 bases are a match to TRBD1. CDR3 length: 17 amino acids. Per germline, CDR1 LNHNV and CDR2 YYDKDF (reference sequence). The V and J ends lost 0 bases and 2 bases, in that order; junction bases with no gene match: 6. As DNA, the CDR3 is TGTGCCACCAGCAGAGATATAGGGGGCTTCACTAATGAAAAACTGTTTTTT. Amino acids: CATSRDIGGFTNEKLFF. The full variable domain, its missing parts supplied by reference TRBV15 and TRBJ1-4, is DAMVIQNPRYQVTQFGKPVTLSCSQTLNHNVMYWYQQKSSQAPKLLFHYYDKDFNNEADTPDNFQSRRPNTSFCFLDIRSPGLGDTAMYLCATSRDIGGFTNEKLFFGSGTQLSVL.

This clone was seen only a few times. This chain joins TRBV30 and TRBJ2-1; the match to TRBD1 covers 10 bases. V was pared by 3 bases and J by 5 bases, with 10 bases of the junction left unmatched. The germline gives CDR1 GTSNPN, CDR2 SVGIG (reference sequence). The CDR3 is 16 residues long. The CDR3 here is CAWSAARDRGNNEQFF. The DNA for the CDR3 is TGTGCCTGGAGCGCCGCCCGGGACAGGGGAAACAATGAGCAGTTCTTC.

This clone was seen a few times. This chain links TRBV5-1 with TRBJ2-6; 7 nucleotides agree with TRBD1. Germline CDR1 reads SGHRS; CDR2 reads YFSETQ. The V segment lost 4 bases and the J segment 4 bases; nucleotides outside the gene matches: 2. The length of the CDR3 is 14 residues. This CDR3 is CASSQQGGANVLTF. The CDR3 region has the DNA TGCGCCAGCAGCCAACAGGGGGGGGCCAACGTCCTGACTTTC.

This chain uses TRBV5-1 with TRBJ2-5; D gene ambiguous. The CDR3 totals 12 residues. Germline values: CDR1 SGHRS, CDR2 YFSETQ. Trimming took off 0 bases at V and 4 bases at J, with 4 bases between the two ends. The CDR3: CASSLGPETQYF. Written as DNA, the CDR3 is TGCGCCAGCAGCTTGGGGCCAGAGACCCAGTACTTC.

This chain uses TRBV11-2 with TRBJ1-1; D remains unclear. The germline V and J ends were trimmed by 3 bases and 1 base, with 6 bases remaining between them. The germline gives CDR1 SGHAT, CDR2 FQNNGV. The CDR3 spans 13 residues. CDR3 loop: CASSLSGNTEAFF. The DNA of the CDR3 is TGTGCCAGCAGCTTGTCCGGGAACACTGAAGCTTTCTTT.

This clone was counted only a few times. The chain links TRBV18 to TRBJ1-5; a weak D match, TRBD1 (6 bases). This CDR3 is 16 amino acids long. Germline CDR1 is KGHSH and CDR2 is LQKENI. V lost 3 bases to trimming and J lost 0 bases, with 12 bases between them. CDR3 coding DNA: TGTGCCAGCTCACCGGATGACAGGTATAGCAATCAGCCCCAGCATTTT. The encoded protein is CASSPDDRYSNQPQHF.

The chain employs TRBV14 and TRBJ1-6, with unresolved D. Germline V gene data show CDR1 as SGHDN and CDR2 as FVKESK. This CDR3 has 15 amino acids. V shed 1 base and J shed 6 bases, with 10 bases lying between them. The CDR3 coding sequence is TGTGCCAGCAGCCAAGGACTAGGAGGTAATTCACCCCTCCACTTT. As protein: CASSQGLGGNSPLHF.

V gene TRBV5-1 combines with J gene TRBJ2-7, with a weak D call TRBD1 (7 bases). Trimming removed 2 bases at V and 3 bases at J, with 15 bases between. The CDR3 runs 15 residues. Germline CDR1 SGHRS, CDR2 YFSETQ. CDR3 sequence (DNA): TGCGCCAGCAGCTTACAGGGGAGAGCGGGCTACGAGCAGTACTTC. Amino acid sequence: CASSLQGRAGYEQYF.

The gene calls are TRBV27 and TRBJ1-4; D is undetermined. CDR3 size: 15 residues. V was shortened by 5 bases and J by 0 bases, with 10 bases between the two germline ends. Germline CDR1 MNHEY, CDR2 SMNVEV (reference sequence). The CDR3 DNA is TGTGCCAGCAGTCCCCAGACTGCAACTAATGAAAAACTGTTTTTT. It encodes CASSPQTATNEKLFF.

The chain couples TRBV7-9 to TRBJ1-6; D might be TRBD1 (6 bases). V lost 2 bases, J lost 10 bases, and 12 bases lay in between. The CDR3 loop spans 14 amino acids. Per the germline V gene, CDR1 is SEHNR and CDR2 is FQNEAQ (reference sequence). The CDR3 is CASSLREGDSPLHF. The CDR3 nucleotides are TGTGCCAGCAGCTTAAGGGAGGGGGACTCACCCCTCCACTTT.

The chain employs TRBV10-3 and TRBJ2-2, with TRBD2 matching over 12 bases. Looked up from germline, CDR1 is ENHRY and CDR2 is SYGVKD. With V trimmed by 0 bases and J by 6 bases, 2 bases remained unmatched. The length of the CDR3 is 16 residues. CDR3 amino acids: CAISESTSGSPGELFF. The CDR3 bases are TGTGCCATCAGTGAGTCGACTAGCGGGAGTCCCGGGGAGCTGTTTTTT.

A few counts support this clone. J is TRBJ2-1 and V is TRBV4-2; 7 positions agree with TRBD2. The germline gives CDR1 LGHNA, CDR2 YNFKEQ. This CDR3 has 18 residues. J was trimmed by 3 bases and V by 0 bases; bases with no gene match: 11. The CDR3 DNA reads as TGTGCCAGCAGCCAAGATTGGGGAGTCACTAGCGACTACAATGAGCAGTTCTTC. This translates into CASSQDWGVTSDYNEQFF.

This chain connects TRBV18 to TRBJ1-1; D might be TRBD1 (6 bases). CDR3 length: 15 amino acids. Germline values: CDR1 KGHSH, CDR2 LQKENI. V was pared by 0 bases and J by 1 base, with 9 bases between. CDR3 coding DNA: TGTGCCAGCTCACCACCGGGGACACGGAACACTGAAGCTTTCTTT. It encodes CASSPPGTRNTEAFF.

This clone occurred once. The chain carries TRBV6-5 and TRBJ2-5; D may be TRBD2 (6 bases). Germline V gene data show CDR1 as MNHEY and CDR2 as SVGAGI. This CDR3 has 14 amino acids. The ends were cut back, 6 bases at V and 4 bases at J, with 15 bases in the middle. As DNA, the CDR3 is TGTGCCAGCAGCGTATTGTTGGAGGGAGAGACCCAGTACTTC. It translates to CASSVLLEGETQYF.

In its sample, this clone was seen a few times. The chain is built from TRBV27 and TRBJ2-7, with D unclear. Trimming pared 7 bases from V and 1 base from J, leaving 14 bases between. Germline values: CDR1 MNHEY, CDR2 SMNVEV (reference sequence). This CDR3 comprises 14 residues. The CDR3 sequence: CASKDFGDSYEQYF. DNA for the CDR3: TGTGCCAGCAAGGATTTCGGAGATTCCTACGAGCAGTACTTC.

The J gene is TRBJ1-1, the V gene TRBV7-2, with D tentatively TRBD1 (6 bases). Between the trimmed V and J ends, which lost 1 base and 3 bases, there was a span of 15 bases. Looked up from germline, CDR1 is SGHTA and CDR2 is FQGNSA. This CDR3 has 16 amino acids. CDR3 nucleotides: TGTGCCAGCAGCTTAGAGGCGGGGGCGCGGTACACTGAAGCTTTCTTT. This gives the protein CASSLEAGARYTEAFF.

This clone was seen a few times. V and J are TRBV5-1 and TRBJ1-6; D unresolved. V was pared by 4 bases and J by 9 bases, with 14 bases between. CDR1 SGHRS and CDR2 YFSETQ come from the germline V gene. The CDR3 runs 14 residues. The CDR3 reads CASSAGDQISPLHF. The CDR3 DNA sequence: TGCGCCAGCAGCGCGGGAGACCAAATTTCACCCCTCCACTTT.

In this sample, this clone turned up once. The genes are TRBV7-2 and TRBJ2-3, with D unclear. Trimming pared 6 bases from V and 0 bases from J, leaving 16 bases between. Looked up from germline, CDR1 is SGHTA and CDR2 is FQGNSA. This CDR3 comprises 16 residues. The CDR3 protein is CASRRGLELSTDTQYF. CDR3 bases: TGTGCCAGCAGGCGAGGATTGGAACTTAGCACAGATACGCAGTATTTT.

CDR3: CASSELGGDTEAFF. The CDR3 DNA sequence: TGTGCCAGCAGTGAACTTGGAGGGGACACTGAAGCTTTCTTT. The chain carries TRBV6-1 and TRBJ1-1; weak D call: TRBD1 (5 bases). The ends were cut back, 2 bases at V and 3 bases at J, with 10 bases in the middle. The CDR3 is made up of 14 amino acids. CDR1 and CDR2 (germline): MNHNS, SASEGT.

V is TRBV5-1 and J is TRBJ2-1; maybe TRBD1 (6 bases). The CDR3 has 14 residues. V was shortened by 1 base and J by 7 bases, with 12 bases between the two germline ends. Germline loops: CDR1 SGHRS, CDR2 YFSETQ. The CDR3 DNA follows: TGCGCCAGCAGCTTGTCCGGGACACCGAATGAGCAGTTCTTC. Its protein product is CASSLSGTPNEQFF.

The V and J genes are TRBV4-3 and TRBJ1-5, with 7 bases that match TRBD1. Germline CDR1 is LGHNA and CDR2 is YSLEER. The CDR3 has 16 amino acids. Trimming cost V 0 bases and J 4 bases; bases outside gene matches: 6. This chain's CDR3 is CASSQDGPGGNQPQHF. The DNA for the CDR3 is TGCGCCAGCAGCCAAGACGGACCAGGGGGGAATCAGCCCCAGCATTTT.

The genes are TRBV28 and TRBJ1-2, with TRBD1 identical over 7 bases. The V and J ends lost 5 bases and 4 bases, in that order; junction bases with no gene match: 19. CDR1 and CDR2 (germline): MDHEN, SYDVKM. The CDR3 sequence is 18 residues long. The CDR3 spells CASSLPRDRRIRAYGYTF. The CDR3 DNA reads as TGTGCCAGCAGTCTTCCCCGGGACAGAAGAATACGGGCCTATGGCTACACCTTC.

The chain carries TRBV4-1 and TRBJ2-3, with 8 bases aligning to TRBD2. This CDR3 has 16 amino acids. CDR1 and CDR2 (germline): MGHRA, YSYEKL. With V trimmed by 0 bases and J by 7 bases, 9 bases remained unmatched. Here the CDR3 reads CASSQDRAGAKNTQYF. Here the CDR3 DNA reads TGCGCCAGCAGCCAAGATCGAGCGGGAGCGAAAAATACGCAGTATTTT.